This T cell receptor beta chain is drawn from a study of neoadjuvant anti-PD-1 for oral cavity cancer. Study overall: Patients without progression got a fourth dose around day 43. Study-wide results and caveats: With three patients per group, TCR findings need larger cohorts.

V was cut by 1 base and J by 5 bases, with 11 bases left in between. Per the germline V gene, CDR1 is SEHNR and CDR2 is FQNEAQ (reference sequence). The CDR3 runs 14 residues. As to this clone: Its antigen is undetermined.

Sequencing was performed with immunoSEQ multiplex PCR; in TCRdb, only in-frame clones are kept and a portion is missing. Among roughly 34,000 clones listed, around nine tenths were seen once. The patients had HPV-negative, locally advanced oral cavity squamous cell carcinoma. The rearrangement links TRBV7-9 to TRBJ2-5, with D maybe TRBD2 (5 bases). The sequence derives from a person aged 35-80 years with oral cavity squamous cell carcinoma. Sequenced material: PBMCs, taken before nivolumab (anti-PD-1) treatment. The CDR3 DNA reads TGTGCCAGCAGCTTAGTAGGAGGTCGGGAGACCCAGTACTTC. Translation: CASSLVGGRETQYF.